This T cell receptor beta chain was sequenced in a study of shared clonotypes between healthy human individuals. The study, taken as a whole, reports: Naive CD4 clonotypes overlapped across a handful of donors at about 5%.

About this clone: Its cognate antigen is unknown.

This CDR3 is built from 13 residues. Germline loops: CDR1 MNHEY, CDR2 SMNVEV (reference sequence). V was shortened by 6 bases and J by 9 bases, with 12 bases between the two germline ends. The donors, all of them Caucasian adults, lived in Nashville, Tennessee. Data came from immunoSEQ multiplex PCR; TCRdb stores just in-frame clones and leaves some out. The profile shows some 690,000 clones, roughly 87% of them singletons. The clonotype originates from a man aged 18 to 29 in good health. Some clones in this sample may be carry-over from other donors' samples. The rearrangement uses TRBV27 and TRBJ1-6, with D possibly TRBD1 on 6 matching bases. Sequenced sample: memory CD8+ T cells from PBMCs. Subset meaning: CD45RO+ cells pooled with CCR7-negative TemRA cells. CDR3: CASRDRRGSPLHF. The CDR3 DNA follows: TGTGCCAGCAGGGATCGCAGGGGTTCACCCCTCCACTTT.